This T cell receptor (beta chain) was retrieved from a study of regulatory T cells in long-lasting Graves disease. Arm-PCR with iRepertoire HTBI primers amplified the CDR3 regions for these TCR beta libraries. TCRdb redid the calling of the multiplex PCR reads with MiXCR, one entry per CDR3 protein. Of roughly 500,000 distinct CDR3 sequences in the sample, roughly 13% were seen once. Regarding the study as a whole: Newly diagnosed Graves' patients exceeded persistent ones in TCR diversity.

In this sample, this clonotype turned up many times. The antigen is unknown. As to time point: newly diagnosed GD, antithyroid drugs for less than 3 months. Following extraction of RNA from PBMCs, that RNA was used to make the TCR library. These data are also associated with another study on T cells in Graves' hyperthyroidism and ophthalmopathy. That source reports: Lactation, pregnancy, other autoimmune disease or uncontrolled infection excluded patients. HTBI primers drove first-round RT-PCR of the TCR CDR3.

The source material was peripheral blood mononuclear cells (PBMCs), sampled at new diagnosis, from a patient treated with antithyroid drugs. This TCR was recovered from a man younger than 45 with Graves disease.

CDR3 in DNA: TGTGCCAGCAGTGAAGGGGGGGAAAACACTGAAGCTTTCTTT. Protein product: CASSEGGENTEAFF. This chain connects TRBV2 to TRBJ1-1; D possibly corresponds to TRBD1 (5 bases). Germline V lookup: CDR1 SNHLY, CDR2 FYNNEI. This CDR3 has 14 residues. V dropped 1 base and J dropped 2 bases, with 8 bases sitting between them. The full variable domain, rest sourced from reference TRBV2 and TRBJ1-1, is EPEVTQTPSHQVTQMGQEVILRCVPISNHLYFYWYRQILGQKVEFLVSFYNNEISEKSEIFDDQFSVERPDGSNFTLKIRSTKLEDSAMYFCASSEGGENTEAFFGQGTRLTVV.